The entry below describes one TCR beta chain. Antigen: not known. This sample stems from a study of T-cell reconstitution after alpha-beta-depleted transplantation in children. Study-level results: T-cell counts and diversity at one year post-transplant came mainly from newly produced T cells. Diversity of TCRbeta at day 60 was high in some patients, arising from surviving recipient T cells and thymic progenitors. It was reported that alpha-beta T cells came from several hundred expanded graft clones (about two months after transplant).

The germline V and J ends were trimmed by 6 bases and 3 bases, with 9 bases remaining between them. The CDR3 covers 12 residues. It was with unique molecular identifiers that the TCRbeta library was prepared. TCRdb independently ran MiXCR on the PCR reads; one entry per CDR3 protein. This sample carries hundreds of thousands of distinct CDR3 sequences, over 10% of them seen once, and the ten largest clones take 0.79%. This chain joins TRBV12-3 or TRBV12-4 and TRBJ2-7, with D maybe TRBD1 (5 bases). The sample consisted of PBMCs, taken before TCRalphabeta/CD19-depleted stem cell transplant. This TCR derives from a girl aged 2 to 10 with congenital amegakaryocytic thrombocytopenia, due to receive a stem cell transplant. The CDR3 DNA reads as TGTGCCAGCAGGGGAAGGGGCTACGAGCAGTACTTC. Amino acid sequence: CASRGRGYEQYF.